This T cell receptor beta chain was sequenced in a study of persistence of HIV-infected CD4 T cells. This was the immunoSEQ version 4 assay in survey mode. TCRdb's copy holds only in-frame clones and misses some; the assay was immunoSEQ multiplex PCR. The table has about 9,200 clones, approximately 77% seen once. The stimulus was an HIV-1 Gag 15-mer peptide pool, roughly 1 ug/peptide/mL. Responding CD4+ T cells were sorted by upregulation of both CD40 ligand and CD69. In regard to this clone: Its antigen remains unknown.

In germline, CDR1 is SGDLS, CDR2 YYNGEE. The J segment lost 3 bases and the V segment lost 4 bases, leaving 10 bases of the junction unmatched. The CDR3 consists of 16 residues. J is TRBJ2-3 and V is TRBV9; 8 nucleotides line up with TRBD2. The receptor comes from an adult woman with HIV who was CMV-seropositive. Specimen: CD4+ T cells sorted from PBMCs after approximately 18-hour stimulation, collected from a patient who received antiretroviral therapy. CDR3 sequence: CASSNPGLGVTDTQYF. CDR3 nucleotide sequence: TGTGCCAGCAGCAACCCGGGACTAGGGGTGACAGATACGCAGTATTTT. The full variable domain, completed using reference TRBV9 and TRBJ2-3, is DSGVTQTPKHLITATGQRVTLRCSPRSGDLSVYWYQQSLDQGLQFLIQYYNGEERAKGNILERFSAQQFPDLHSELNLSSLELGDSALYFCASSNPGLGVTDTQYFGPGTRLTVL.